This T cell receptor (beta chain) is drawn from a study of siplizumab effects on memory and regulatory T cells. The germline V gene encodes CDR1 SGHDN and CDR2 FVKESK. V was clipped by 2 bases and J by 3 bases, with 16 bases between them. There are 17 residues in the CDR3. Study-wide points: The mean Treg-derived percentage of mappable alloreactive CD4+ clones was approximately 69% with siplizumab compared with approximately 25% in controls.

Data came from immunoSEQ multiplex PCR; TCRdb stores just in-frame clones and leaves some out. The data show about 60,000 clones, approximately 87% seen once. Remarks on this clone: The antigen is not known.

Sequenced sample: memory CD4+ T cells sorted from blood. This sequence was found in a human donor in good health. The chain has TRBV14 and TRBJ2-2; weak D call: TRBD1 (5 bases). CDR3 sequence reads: CASSQFSSSTDTGELFF. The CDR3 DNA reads TGTGCCAGCAGCCAATTCTCCTCCTCGACAGACACCGGGGAGCTGTTTTTT.